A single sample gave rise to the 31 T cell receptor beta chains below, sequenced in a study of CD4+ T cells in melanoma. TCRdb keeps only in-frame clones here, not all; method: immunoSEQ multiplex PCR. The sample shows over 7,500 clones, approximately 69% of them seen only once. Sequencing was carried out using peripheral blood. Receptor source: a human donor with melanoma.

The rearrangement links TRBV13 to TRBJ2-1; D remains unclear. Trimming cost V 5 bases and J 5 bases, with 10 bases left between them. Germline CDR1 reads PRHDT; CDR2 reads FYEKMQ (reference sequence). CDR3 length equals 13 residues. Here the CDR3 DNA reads TGTGCCAGCAGCCCTCGGGCGCACAATGAGCAGTTCTTC. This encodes CASSPRAHNEQFF.

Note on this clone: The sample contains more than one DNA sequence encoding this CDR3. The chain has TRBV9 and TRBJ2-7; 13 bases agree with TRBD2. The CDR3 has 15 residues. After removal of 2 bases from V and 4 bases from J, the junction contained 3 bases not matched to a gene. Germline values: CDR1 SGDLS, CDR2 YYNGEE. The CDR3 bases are TGTGCCAGCAGCGTGGGACTAGCGGGGCCATACGAGCAGTACTTC. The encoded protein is CASSVGLAGPYEQYF.

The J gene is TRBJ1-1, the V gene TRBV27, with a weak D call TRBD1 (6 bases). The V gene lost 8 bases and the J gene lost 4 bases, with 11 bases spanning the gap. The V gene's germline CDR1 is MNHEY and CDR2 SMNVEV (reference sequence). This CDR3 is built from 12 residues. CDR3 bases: TGTGCCAGCGGACGAGGGGGCACTGAAGCTTTCTTT. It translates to CASGRGGTEAFF.

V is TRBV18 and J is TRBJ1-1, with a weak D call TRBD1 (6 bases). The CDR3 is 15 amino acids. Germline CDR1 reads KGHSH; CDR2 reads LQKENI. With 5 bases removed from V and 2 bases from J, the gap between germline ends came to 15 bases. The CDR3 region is CASSSEGGANTEAFF. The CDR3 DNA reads TGTGCCAGCTCATCCGAAGGGGGGGCAAACACTGAAGCTTTCTTT. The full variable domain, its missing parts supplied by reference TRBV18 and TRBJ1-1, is NAGVMQNPRHLVRRRGQEARLRCSPMKGHSHVYWYRQLPEEGLKFMVYLQKENIIDESGMPKERFSAEFPKEGPSILRIQQVVRGDSAAYFCASSSEGGANTEAFFGQGTRLTVV.

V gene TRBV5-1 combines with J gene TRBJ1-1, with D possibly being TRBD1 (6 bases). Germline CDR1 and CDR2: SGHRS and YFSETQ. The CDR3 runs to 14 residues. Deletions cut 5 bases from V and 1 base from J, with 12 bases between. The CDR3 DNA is TGCGCCAGCAGTTGGCAGGGGACGAACACTGAAGCTTTCTTT. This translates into CASSWQGTNTEAFF.

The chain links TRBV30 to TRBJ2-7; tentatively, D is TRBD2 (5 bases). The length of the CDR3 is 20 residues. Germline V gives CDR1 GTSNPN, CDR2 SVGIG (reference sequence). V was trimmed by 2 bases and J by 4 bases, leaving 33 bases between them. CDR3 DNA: TGTGCCTGGAGTATGACGAGAGTTCAAATACGAGCATCCCCGGGGTACGAGCAGTACTTC. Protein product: CAWSMTRVQIRASPGYEQYF.

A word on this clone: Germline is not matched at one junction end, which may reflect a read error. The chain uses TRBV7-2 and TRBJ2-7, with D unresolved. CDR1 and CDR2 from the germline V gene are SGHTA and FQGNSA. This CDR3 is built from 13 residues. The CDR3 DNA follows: TGTGCCAGTGCATCGTACCGCTCCTACGAGCAGTGCTTC. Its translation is CASASYRSYEQCF.

Written as DNA, the CDR3 is TGTGCCACCAAAGGACAGGGTTTTTACAATGAGCAGTTCTTC. Protein product: CATKGQGFYNEQFF. The rearrangement links TRBV27 to TRBJ2-1, with TRBD1 matching 8 bases. CDR1 MNHEY and CDR2 SMNVEV come from the germline V gene (reference sequence). The CDR3 totals 14 residues. J gave up 4 bases and V 10 bases, and 9 bases lay outside the gene matches.

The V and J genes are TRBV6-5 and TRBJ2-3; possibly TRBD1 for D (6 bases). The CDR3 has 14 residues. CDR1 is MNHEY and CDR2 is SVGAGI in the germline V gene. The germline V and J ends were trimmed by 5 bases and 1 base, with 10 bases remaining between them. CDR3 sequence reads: CASSNYRGTDTQYF. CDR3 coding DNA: TGTGCCAGCAGTAATTACAGGGGCACAGATACGCAGTATTTT.

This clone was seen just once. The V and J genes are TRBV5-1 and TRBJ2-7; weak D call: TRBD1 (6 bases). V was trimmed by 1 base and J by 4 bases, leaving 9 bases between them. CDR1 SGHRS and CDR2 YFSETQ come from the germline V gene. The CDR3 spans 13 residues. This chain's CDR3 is CASSLRRGYEQYF. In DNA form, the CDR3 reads TGCGCCAGCAGCTTGCGCAGGGGATACGAGCAGTACTTC.

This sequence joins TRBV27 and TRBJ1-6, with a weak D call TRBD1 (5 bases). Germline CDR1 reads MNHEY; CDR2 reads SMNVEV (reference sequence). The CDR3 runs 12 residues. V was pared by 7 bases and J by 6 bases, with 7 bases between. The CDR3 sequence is CASTGGNSPLHF. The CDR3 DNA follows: TGTGCCAGCACCGGGGGTAATTCACCCCTCCACTTT.

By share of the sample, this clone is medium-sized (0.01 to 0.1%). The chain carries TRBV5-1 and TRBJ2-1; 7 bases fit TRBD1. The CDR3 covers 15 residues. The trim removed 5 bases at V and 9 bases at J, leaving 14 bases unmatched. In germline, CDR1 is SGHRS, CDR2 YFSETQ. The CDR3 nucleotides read TGCGCCAGCAGACACGCAGACAGGGCCGGTGGTGAGCAGTTCTTC. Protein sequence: CASRHADRAGGEQFF.

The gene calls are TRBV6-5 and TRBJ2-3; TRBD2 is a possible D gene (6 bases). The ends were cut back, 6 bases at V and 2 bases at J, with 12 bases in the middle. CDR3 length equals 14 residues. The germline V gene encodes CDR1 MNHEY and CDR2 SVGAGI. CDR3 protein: CASSRGLNTDTQYF. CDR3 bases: TGTGCCAGCAGCCGGGGACTTAACACAGATACGCAGTATTTT.

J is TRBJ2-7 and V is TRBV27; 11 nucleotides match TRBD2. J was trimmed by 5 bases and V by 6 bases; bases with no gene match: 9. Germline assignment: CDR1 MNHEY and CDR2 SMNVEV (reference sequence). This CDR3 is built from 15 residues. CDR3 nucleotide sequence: TGTGCCAGCAGACTTAGCGGGGGGGCCATCCACGAGCAGTACTTC. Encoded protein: CASRLSGGAIHEQYF.

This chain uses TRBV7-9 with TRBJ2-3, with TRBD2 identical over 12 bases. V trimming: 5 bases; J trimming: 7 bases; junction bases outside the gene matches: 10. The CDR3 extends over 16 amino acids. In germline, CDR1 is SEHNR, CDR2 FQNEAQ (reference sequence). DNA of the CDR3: TGTGCCAGCAGCCCCCGACTAGCGGGGGCTTTTTATACGCAGTATTTT. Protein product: CASSPRLAGAFYTQYF.

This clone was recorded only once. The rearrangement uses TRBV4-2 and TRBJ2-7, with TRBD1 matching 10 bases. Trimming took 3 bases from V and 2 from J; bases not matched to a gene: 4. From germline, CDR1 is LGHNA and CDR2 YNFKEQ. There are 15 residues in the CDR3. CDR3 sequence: CASSQDGTGAYEQYF. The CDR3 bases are TGTGCCAGCAGCCAGGACGGGACAGGGGCCTACGAGCAGTACTTC.

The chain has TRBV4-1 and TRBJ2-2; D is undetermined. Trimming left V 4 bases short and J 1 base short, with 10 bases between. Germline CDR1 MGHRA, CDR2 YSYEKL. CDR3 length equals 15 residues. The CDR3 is CASSPSSMNTGELFF. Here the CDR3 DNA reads TGCGCCAGCAGCCCTTCATCAATGAACACCGGGGAGCTGTTTTTT.

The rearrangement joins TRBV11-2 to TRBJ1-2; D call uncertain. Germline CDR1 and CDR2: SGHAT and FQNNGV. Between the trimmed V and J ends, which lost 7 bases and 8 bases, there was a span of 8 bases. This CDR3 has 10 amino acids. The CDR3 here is CASKESGYTF. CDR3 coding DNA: TGTGCCAGCAAGGAGTCAGGCTACACCTTC. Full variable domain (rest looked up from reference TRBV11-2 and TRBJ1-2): EAGVAQSPRYKIIEKRQSVAFWCNPISGHATLYWYQQILGQGPKLLIQFQNNGVVDDSQLPKDRFSAERLKGVDSTLKIQPAKLEDSAVYLCASKESGYTFGSGTRLTVV.

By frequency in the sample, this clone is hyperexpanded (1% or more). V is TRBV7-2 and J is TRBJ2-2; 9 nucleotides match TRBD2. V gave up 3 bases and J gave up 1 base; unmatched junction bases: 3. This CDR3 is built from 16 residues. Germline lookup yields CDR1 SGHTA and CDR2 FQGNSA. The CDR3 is CASSFPTSGNTGELFF. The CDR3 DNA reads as TGTGCCAGCAGCTTCCCGACTAGCGGGAACACCGGGGAGCTGTTTTTT.

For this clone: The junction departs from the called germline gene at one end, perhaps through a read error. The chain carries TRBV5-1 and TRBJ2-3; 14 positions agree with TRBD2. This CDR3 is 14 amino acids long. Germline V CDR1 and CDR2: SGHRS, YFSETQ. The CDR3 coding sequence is TGCGCCAGCAGCCCGGACCCTGGACTAGCGGGGGGATGTTTT. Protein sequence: CASSPDPGLAGGCF.

The CDR3 spells CASGRQTDTEAFF. CDR3 coding DNA: TGTGCCAGCGGACGGCAGACAGACACTGAAGCTTTCTTT. The chain combines TRBV6-1 with TRBJ1-1; weak D call: TRBD1 (5 bases). CDR1 is MNHNS and CDR2 is SASEGT in the germline V gene. CDR3 length: 13 amino acids. V was cut by 8 bases and J by 3 bases, with 13 bases left in between.

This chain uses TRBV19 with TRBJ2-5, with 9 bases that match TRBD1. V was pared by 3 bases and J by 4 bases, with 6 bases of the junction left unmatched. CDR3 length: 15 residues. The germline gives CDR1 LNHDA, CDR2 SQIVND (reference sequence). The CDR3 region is CASSIWDRVSETQYF. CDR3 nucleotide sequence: TGTGCCAGTAGTATCTGGGACAGGGTATCAGAGACCCAGTACTTC.

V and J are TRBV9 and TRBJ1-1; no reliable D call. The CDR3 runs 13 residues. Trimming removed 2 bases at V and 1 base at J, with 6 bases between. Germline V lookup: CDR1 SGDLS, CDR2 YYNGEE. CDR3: CASSVRSNTEAFF. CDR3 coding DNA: TGTGCCAGCAGCGTCAGATCGAACACTGAAGCTTTCTTT.

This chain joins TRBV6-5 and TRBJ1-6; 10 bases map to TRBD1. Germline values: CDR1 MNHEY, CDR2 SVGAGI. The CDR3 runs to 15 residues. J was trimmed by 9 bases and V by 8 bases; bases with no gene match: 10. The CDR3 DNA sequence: TGTGCCAGCGGATCCATGACAGGGGGCTTTTCACCCCTCCACTTT. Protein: CASGSMTGGFSPLHF.

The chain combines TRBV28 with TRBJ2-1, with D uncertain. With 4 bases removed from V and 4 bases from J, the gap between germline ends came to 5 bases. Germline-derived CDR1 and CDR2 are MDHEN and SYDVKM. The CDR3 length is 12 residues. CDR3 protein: CASSSQYNEQFF. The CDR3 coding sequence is TGTGCCAGCAGTTCTCAGTACAATGAGCAGTTCTTC.

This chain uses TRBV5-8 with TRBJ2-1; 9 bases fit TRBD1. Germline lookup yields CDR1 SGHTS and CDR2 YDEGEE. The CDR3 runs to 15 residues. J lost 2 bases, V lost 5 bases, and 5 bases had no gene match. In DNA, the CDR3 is TGTGCCAGCAGTTCCGGGGACAGGGCCTACAATGAGCAGTTCTTC. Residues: CASSSGDRAYNEQFF.

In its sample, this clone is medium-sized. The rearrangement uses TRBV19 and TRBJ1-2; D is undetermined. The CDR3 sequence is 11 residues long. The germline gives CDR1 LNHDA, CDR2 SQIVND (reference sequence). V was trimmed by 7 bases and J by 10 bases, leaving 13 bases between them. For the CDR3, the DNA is TGTGCCAGTACCGCGGGTTGGGACTACACCTTC. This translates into CASTAGWDYTF.

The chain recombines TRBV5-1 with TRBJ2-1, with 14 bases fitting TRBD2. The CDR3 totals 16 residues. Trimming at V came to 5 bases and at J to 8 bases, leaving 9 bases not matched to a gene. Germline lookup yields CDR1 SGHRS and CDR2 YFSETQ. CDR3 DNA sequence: TGCGCCAGCAGTTCGGGACTAGCGGGGGAGGGTGATGAGCAGTTCTTC. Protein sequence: CASSSGLAGEGDEQFF.

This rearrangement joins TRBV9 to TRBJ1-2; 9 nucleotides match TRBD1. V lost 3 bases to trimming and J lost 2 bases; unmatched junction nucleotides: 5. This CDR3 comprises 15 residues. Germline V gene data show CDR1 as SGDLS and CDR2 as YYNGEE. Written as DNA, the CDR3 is TGTGCCAGCAGCGGTAACAGGGGGCGCAACTATGGCTACACCTTC. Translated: CASSGNRGRNYGYTF.

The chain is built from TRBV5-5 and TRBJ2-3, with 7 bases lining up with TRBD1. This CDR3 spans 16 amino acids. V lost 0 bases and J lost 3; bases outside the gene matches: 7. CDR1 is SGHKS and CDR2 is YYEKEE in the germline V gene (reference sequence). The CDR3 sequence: CASSLGQGVGTDTQYF. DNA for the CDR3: TGTGCCAGCAGCTTGGGGCAGGGGGTCGGAACAGATACGCAGTATTTT.

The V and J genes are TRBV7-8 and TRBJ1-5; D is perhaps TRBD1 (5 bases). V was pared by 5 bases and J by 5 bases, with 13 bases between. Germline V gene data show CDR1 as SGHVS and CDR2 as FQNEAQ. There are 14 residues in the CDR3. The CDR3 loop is CASSPARGYQPQHF. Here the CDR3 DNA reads TGTGCCAGCAGCCCCGCGCGGGGGTATCAGCCCCAGCATTTT.